The entry below describes one T cell receptor (beta chain). Antigen specificity is unknown. The length of the CDR3 is 13 residues. V was pared by 1 base and J by 7 bases, with 12 bases between. Germline values: CDR1 SGHNT, CDR2 YYREEE (reference sequence). Building of the TCR beta libraries involved iRepertoire HTBI primers and Arm-PCR of CDR3 regions. Each CDR3 protein is one row after TCRdb ran MiXCR on the multiplex PCR reads. The data hold around 400,000 distinct CDR3 sequences, with roughly a fifth observed a single time. The entry originates in a study of regulatory T cells in long-lasting Graves disease. Study-level points and caveats: Favored gene segments in persistent disease were TRBV28, TRBJ1-2 and TRBJ2-5.

Regarding time point: persistent/refractory GD, antithyroid drugs over 5 years with positive TRAb. RNA isolated from PBMCs was used to make the TCR library. The sequence was collected from a female donor with Graves disease. Sequenced here: peripheral blood mononuclear cells (PBMCs), sampled when the disease was refractory, from a patient treated with antithyroid drugs. V is TRBV5-4 and J is TRBJ2-7; D may be TRBD2 (5 bases). This CDR3 is CASSLRDSDEQYF. The DNA for the CDR3 is TGTGCCAGCAGCTTGCGGGATAGCGATGAGCAGTACTTC.